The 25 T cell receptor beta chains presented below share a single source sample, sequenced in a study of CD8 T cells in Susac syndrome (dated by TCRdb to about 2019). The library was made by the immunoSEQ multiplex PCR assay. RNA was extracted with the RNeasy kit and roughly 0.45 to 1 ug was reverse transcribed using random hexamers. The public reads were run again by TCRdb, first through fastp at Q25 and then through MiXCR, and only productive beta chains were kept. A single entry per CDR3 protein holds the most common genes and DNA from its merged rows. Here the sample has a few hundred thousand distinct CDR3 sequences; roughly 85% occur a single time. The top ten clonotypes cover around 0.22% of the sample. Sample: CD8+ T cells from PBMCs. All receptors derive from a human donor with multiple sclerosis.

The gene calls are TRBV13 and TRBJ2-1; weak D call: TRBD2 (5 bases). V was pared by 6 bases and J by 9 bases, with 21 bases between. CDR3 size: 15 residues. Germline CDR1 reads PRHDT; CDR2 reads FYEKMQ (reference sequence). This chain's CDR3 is CASSRNVLVRGEQFF. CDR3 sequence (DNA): TGTGCCAGCAGTCGGAACGTACTAGTAAGAGGTGAGCAGTTCTTC.

The CDR3 bases are TGTGCCAGCAGTGAACCGGGACAGGGGTTCACCGGGGAGCTGTTTTTT. Amino acids: CASSEPGQGFTGELFF. V and J are TRBV27 and TRBJ2-2, with 10 bases lining up with TRBD1. The CDR3 is made up of 16 amino acids. Unmatched junction bases numbered 7, after V lost 5 bases and J lost 4 bases. CDR1 MNHEY and CDR2 SMNVEV come from the germline V gene (reference sequence).

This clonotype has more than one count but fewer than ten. The CDR3 region is CASTARTSGSLNEQFF. The CDR3 nucleotides are TGTGCCAGCACCGCTCGGACTAGCGGGAGTCTCAATGAGCAGTTCTTC. The chain employs TRBV7-2 and TRBJ2-1; 13 bases agree with TRBD2. The CDR3 extends over 16 amino acids. V lost 7 bases, J lost 6 bases, and 9 bases stayed unmatched. Germline V gene lookup returns CDR1 SGHTA and CDR2 FQGNSA. The full variable domain, its missing parts supplied by reference TRBV7-2 and TRBJ2-1, is GAGVSQSPSNKVTEKGKDVELRCDPISGHTALYWYRQSLGQGLEFLIYFQGNSAPDKSGLPSDRFSAERTGGSVSTLTIQRTQQEDSAVYLCASTARTSGSLNEQFFGPGTRLTVL.

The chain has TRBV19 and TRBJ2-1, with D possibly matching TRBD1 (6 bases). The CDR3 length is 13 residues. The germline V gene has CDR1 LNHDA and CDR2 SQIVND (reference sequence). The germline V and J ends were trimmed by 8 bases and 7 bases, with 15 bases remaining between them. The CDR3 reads CASDLGGRNEQFF. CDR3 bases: TGTGCCAGTGATCTAGGGGGACGGAATGAGCAGTTCTTC.

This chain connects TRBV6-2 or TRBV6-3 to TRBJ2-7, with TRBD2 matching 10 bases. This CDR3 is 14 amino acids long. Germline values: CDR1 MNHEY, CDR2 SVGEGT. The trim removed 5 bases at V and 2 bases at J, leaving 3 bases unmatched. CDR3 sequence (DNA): TGTGCCAGCAGTATCCTAGCGGGAGCCTACGAGCAGTACTTC. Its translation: CASSILAGAYEQYF.

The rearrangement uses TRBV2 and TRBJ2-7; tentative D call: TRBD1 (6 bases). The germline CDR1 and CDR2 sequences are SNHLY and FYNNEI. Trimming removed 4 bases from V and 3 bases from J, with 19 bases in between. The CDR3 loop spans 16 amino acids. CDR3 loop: CASSGLVRGTYYEQYF. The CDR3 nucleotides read TGTGCCAGCAGTGGGCTGGTCAGGGGTACCTACTACGAGCAGTACTTC.

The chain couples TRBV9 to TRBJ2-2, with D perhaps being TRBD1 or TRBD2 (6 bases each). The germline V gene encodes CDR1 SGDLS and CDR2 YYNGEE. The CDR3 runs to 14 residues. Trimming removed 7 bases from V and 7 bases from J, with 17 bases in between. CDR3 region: CASGALGGHGELFF. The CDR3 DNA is TGTGCCAGCGGGGCCCTAGGGGGGCACGGGGAGCTGTTTTTT.

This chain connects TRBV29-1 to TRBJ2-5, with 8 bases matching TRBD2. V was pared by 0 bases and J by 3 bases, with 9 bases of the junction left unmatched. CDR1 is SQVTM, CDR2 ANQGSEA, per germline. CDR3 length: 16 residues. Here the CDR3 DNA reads TGCAGCGTTGAAGATCAGGTTGCACTAGCGGAAGAGACCCAGTACTTC. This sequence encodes CSVEDQVALAEETQYF.

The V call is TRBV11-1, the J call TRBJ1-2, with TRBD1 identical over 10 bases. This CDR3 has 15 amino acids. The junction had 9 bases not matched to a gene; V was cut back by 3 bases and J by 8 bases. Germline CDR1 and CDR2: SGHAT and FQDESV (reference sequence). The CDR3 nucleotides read TGTGCCAGCAGCTTGGACAATCAGGGACAGGGGGGCTACACCTTC. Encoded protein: CASSLDNQGQGGYTF.

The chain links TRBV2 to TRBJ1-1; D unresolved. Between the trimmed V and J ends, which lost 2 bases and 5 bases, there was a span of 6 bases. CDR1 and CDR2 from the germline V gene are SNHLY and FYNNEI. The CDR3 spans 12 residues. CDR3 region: CASSEITTEAFF. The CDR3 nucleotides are TGTGCCAGCAGTGAAATAACTACTGAAGCTTTCTTT.

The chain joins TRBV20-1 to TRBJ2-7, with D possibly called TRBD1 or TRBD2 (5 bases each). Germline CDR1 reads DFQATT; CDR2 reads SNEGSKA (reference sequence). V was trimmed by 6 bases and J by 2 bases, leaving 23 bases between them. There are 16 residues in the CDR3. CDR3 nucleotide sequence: TGCAGTGCCGAGGGGACCGCGGACCTAAGAACCTACGAGCAGTACTTC. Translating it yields CSAEGTADLRTYEQYF.

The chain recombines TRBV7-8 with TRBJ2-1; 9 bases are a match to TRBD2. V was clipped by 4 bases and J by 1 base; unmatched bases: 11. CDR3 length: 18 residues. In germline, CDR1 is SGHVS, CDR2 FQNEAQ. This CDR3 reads CASSSRLLTSGSYNEQFF. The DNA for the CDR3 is TGTGCCAGCAGCTCGCGATTGTTGACTAGCGGTTCCTACAATGAGCAGTTCTTC.

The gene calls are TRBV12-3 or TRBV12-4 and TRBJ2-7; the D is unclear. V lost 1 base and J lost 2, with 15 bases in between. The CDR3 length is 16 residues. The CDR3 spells CASSLVLTERTYEQYF. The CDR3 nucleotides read TGTGCCAGCAGTTTAGTCTTAACGGAACGTACCTACGAGCAGTACTTC.

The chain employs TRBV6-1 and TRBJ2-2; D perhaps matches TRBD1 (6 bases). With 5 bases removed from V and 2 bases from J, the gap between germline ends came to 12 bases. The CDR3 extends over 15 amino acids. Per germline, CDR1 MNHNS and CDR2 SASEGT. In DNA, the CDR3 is TGTGCCAGCAGTCCAGGGGTTCCAAACACCGGGGAGCTGTTTTTT. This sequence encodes CASSPGVPNTGELFF.

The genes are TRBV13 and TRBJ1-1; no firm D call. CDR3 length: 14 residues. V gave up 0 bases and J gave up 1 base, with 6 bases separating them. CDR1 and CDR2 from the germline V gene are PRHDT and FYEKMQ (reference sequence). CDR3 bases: TGTGCCAGCAGCTTAGGGGAGAGGAACACTGAAGCTTTCTTT. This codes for CASSLGERNTEAFF.

Here the CDR3 DNA reads TGTGCCAGCAGCTATGACACCGGGGCCCACAATGAGCAGTTCTTC. Translated: CASSYDTGAHNEQFF. V and J are TRBV7-9 and TRBJ2-1; possibly TRBD1 or TRBD2 for D (5 bases each). Per the germline V gene, CDR1 is SEHNR and CDR2 is FQNEAQ (reference sequence). CDR3 length: 15 residues. Deletions cut 4 bases from V and 5 bases from J, with 15 bases between.

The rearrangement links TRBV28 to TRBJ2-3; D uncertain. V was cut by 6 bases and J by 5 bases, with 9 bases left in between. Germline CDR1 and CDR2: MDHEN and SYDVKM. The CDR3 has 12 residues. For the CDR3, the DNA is TGTGCCAGCAGAGAGTTTCAAGATACGCAGTATTTT. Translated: CASREFQDTQYF.

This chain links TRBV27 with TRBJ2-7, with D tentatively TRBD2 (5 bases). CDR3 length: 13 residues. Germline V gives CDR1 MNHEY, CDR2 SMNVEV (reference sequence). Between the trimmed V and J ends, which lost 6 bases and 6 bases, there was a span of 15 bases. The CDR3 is CASSLYTSSEQYF. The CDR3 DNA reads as TGTGCCAGCAGCTTGTATACTAGTTCCGAGCAGTACTTC.

CDR3 region: CAIRTPTGLPNYGYTF. The CDR3 DNA reads TGTGCCATCAGGACCCCCACAGGGTTACCTAACTATGGCTACACCTTC. This chain connects TRBV10-3 to TRBJ1-2, with D maybe TRBD1 (6 bases). The V gene lost 6 bases and the J gene lost 0 bases, with 17 bases spanning the gap. CDR1 and CDR2 from the germline V gene are ENHRY and SYGVKD. CDR3 size: 16 residues.

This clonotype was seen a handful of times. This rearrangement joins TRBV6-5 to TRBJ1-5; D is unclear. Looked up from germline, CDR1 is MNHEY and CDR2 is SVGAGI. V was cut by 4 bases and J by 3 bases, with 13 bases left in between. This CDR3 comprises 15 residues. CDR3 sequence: CASSWIGRNNQPQHF. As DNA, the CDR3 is TGTGCCAGCAGTTGGATTGGACGGAACAATCAGCCCCAGCATTTT.

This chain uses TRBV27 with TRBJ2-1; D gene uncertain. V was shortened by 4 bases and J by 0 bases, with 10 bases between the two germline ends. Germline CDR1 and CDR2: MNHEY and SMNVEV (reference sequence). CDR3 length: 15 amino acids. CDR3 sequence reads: CASSWVLSSYNEQFF. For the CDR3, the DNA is TGTGCCAGCAGTTGGGTACTTAGCTCCTACAATGAGCAGTTCTTC.

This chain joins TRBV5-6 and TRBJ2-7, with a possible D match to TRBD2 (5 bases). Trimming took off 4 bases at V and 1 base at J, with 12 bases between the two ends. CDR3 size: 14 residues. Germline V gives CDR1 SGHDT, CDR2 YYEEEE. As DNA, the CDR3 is TGTGCCAGCAGCCCGGTCGGGGATTCCTACGAGCAGTACTTC. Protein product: CASSPVGDSYEQYF.

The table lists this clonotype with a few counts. The CDR3 is CASSPAGLTYEQYF. The CDR3 DNA is TGTGCCAGCAGTCCCGCGGGGCTCACCTACGAGCAGTACTTC. This chain connects TRBV28 to TRBJ2-7, with D possibly TRBD2 on 6 matching bases. Germline CDR1 is MDHEN and CDR2 is SYDVKM. CDR3 size: 14 residues. The V gene lost 5 bases and the J gene lost 2 bases, with 13 bases spanning the gap.

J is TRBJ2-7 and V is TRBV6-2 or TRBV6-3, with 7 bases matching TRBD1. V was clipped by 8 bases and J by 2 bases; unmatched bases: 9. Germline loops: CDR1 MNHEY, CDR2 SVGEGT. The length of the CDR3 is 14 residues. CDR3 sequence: CASCEQGNTYEQYF. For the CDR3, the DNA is TGTGCCAGCTGTGAACAGGGGAATACCTACGAGCAGTACTTC.

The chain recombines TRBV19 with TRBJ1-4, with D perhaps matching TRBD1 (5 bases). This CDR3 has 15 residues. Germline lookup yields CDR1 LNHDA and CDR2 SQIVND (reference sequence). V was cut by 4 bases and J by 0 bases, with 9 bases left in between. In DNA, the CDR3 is TGTGCCAGTAGTACACGGGACTCAACTAATGAAAAACTGTTTTTT. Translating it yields CASSTRDSTNEKLFF.